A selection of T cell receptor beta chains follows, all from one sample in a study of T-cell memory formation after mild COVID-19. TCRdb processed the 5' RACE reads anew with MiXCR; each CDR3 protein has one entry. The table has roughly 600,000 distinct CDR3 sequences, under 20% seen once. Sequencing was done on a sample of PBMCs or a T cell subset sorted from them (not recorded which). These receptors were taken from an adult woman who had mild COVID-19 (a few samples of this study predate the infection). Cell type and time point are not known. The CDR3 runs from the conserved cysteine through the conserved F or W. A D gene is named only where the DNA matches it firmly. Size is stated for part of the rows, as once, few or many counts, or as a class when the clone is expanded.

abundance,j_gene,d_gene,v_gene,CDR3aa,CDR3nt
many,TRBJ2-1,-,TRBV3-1,CASSQSTAHNEQFF,TGTGCCAGCAGCCAGTCGACGGCCCACAATGAGCAGTTCTTC
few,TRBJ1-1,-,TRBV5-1,CASSLMDSLTEAFF,TGCGCCAGCAGTTTAATGGACAGTCTCACTGAAGCTTTCTTT
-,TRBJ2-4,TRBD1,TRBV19,CASSIGRDRSKNIQYF,TGTGCCAGTAGTATAGGGCGGGACAGGAGCAAAAACATTCAGTACTTC
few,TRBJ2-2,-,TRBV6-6,CASRGIQGPHTGELFF,TGTGCCAGCAGGGGAATCCAGGGACCCCACACCGGGGAGCTGTTTTTT
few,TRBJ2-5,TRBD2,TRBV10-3,CAISLGLAGQETQYF,TGTGCCATCAGCCTAGGACTAGCGGGCCAAGAGACCCAGTACTTC
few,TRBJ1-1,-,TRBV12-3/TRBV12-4,CASTSTNTEAFF,TGTGCCAGCACCTCGACGAACACTGAAGCTTTCTTT
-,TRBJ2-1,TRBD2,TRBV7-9,CASSLHGLAGGKDNEQFF,TGTGCCAGCAGCCTCCACGGACTAGCGGGAGGGAAGGACAATGAGCAGTTCTTC
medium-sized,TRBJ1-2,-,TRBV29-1,CSAGTGIHYGYTF,TGCAGCGCTGGAACAGGGATTCACTATGGCTACACCTTC
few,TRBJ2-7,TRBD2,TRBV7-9,CASSDTSGSSYEQYF,TGTGCCAGCAGCGATACTAGCGGGAGCTCCTACGAGCAGTACTTC
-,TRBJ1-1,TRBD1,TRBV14,CASSPRGRGLSAEAFF,TGTGCCAGCAGCCCAAGGGGCAGGGGGCTTTCGGCTGAAGCTTTCTTT
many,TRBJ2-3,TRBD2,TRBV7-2,CASSLALAGGADTQYF,TGTGCCAGCAGCTTAGCTCTAGCGGGAGGGGCAGATACGCAGTATTTT
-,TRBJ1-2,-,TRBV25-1,CASSALQGGYGYTF,TGTGCCAGCAGTGCCCTCCAAGGAGGGTATGGCTACACCTTC
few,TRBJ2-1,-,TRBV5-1,CASSLGESPSYNEQFF,TGCGCCAGCAGCTTGGGGGAGTCCCCTTCCTACAATGAGCAGTTCTTC
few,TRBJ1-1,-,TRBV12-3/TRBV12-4,CASSSTGRVTEAFF,TGTGCCAGCAGCTCAACCGGGAGGGTCACTGAAGCTTTCTTT
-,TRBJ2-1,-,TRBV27,CASSSLLDNEQFF,TGTGCCAGCAGTTCTCTGCTGGACAATGAGCAGTTCTTC
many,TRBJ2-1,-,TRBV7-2,CASSTRSYWGREQFF,TGTGCCAGCAGCACCAGATCGTATTGGGGGCGCGAGCAGTTCTTC
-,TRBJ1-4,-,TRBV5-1,CASSLDFEKLFF,TGCGCCAGCAGCTTAGATTTCGAAAAACTGTTTTTT
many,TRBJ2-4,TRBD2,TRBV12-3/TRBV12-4,CASSLRLAENIQYF,TGTGCCAGCAGTCTTCGACTAGCGGAAAACATTCAGTACTTC
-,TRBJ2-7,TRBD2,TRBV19,CASSIVASGSYEQYF,TGTGCCAGTAGTATAGTGGCTAGCGGGAGTTACGAGCAGTACTTC
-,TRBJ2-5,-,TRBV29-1,CSVEQTGSRETQYF,TGCAGCGTTGAACAGACAGGATCCCGAGAGACCCAGTACTTC
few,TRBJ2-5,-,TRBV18,CASSPRQELETQYF,TGTGCCAGCTCACCACGCCAGGAGTTGGAGACCCAGTACTTC
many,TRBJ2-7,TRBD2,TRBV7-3,CASSSGLGRGEQYF,TGTGCCAGCAGCTCGGGACTAGGTCGGGGCGAGCAGTACTTC
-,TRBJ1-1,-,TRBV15,CATSRETITEAFF,TGTGCCACCAGCAGAGAGACGATAACTGAAGCTTTCTTT
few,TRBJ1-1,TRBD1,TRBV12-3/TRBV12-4,CASTLDRGITEAFF,TGTGCCAGCACCCTGGACAGGGGGATAACTGAAGCTTTCTTT
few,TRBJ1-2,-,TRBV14,CASTRIGHYGYTF,TGTGCCAGCACCCGCATCGGGCACTATGGCTACACCTTC
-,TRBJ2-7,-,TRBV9,CASSGGRSYEQYF,TGTGCCAGCAGCGGGGGACGGTCCTACGAGCAGTACTTC
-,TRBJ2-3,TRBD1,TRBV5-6,CASSSDRGLPDTQYF,TGTGCCAGCAGCTCCGACAGGGGGTTACCGGATACGCAGTATTTT
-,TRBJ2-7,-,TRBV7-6,CASSLATGSSYEQYF,TGTGCCAGCAGCTTAGCGACAGGTAGCTCCTACGAGCAGTACTTC
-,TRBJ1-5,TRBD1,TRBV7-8,CASSGGQGFYGNQPQHF,TGTGCCAGCAGCGGGGGACAGGGGTTTTATGGCAATCAGCCCCAGCATTTT
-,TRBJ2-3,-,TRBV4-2,CASSQDRDRTDTQYF,TGTGCCAGCAGCCAAGATCGGGACCGCACAGATACGCAGTATTTT
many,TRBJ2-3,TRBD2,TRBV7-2,CASRPAGLAGAPDTQYF,TGTGCCAGCAGACCAGCAGGACTAGCGGGAGCCCCAGATACGCAGTATTTT
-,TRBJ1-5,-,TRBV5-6,CASSLSGSQPQHF,TGTGCCAGCAGCTTGTCAGGAAGTCAGCCCCAGCATTTT
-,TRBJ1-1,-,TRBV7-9,CASSLRGAVNTEAFF,TGTGCCAGCAGCTTGAGAGGGGCGGTGAACACTGAAGCTTTCTTT
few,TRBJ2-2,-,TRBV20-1,CSAPEPGAPTGELFF,TGCAGTGCCCCCGAACCGGGGGCACCCACCGGGGAGCTGTTTTTT
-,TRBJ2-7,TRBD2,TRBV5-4,CASSPSSSGRFYEQYF,TGTGCCAGCAGCCCCTCCTCTAGCGGGAGATTCTACGAGCAGTACTTC
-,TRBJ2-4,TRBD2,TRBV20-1,CSASPTSGRSGDIQYF,TGCAGTGCCTCCCCGACTAGCGGGAGATCCGGAGACATTCAGTACTTC
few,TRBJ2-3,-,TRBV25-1,CASSLPGHLTDTQYF,TGTGCCAGCAGTCTTCCGGGACACCTCACAGATACGCAGTATTTT
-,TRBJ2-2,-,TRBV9,CASSQSPLGSGELFF,TGTGCCAGCAGTCAGAGCCCGCTGGGCTCCGGGGAGCTGTTTTTT
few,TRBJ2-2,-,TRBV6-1,CASSAYGGELFF,TGTGCCAGCAGTGCGTATGGCGGGGAGCTGTTTTTT
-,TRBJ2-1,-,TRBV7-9,CASSRRAGANEQFF,TGTGCCAGCAGCCGGAGGGCCGGAGCCAATGAGCAGTTCTTC
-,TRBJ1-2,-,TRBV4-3,CASSQVPPRVVDSYTF,TGCGCCAGCAGCCAAGTCCCTCCCAGGGTGGTCGATAGCTACACCTTC
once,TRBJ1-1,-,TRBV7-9,CASSLVSGGGTEAFF,TGTGCCAGCAGCTTAGTTTCCGGGGGAGGCACTGAAGCTTTCTTT